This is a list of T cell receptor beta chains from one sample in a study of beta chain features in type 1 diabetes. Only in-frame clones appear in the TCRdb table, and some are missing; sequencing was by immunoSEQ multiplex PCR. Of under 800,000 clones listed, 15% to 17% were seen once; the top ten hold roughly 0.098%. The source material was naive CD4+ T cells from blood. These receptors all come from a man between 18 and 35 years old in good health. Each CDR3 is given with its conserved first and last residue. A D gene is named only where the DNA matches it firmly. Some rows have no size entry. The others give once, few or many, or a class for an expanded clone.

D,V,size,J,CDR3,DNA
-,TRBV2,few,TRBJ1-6,CASSGESNSPLHF,TGTGCCAGCAGTGGGGAGAGTAATTCACCCCTCCACTTT
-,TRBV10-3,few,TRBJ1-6,CAISESYSYNSPLHF,TGTGCCATCAGTGAGAGCTACTCCTATAATTCACCCCTCCACTTT
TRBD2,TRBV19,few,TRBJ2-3,CASSPTSGDTQYF,TGTGCCAGTAGCCCGACTAGCGGGGATACGCAGTATTTT
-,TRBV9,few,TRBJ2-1,CASSVGVSSYNEQFF,TGTGCCAGCAGCGTAGGCGTGAGCTCCTACAATGAGCAGTTCTTC
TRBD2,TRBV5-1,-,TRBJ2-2,CASSVAGLAGTNTGELFF,TGCGCCAGCAGCGTGGCGGGACTAGCGGGAACGAACACCGGGGAGCTGTTTTTT
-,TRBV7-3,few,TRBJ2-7,CASSLRGPSEQYF,TGTGCCAGCAGCTTACGCGGCCCCAGCGAGCAGTACTTC
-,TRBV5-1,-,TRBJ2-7,CASSLEGVGYEQYF,TGCGCCAGCAGCTTGGAAGGGGTAGGCTACGAGCAGTACTTC
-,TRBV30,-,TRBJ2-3,CAWSVLGRTSTDTQYF,TGTGCCTGGAGTGTACTGGGTCGTACTAGCACAGATACGCAGTATTTT
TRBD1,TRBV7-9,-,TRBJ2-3,CASSLLGTGSPDTQYF,TGTGCCAGCAGCTTACTTGGGACAGGGAGCCCAGATACGCAGTATTTT
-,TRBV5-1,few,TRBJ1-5,CASSLEGVSNQPQHF,TGCGCCAGCAGCTTGGAAGGGGTTAGCAATCAGCCCCAGCATTTT
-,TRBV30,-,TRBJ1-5,CAWSVAGLQPQHF,TGTGCCTGGAGTGTAGCAGGGTTGCAGCCCCAGCATTTT
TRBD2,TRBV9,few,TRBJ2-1,CASSVSPGLADEQFF,TGTGCCAGCAGCGTCTCACCGGGACTAGCGGATGAGCAGTTCTTC
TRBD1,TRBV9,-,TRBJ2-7,CASSATGGKEQYF,TGTGCCAGCAGTGCTACAGGGGGCAAAGAGCAGTACTTC
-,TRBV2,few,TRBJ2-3,CASSLSTDTQYF,TGTGCCAGCAGTCTAAGCACAGATACGCAGTATTTT
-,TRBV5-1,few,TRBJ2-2,CASSLGENTGELFF,TGCGCCAGCAGCTTGGGGGAGAACACCGGGGAGCTGTTTTTT
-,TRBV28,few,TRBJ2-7,CASRPGHLYEQYF,TGTGCCAGCAGACCAGGACACCTCTACGAGCAGTACTTC
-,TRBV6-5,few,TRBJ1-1,CASRDSLRSEAFF,TGTGCCAGCAGGGACAGTTTGAGGTCTGAAGCTTTCTTT
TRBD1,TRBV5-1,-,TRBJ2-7,CASSSGQVEGEQYF,TGCGCCAGCAGTTCAGGACAGGTCGAGGGGGAGCAGTACTTC
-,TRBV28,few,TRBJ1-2,CASSLSPGDYGYTF,TGTGCCAGCAGTTTATCCCCGGGGGACTATGGCTACACCTTC
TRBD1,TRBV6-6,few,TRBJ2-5,CASSLQGSETQYF,TGTGCCAGCAGTCTACAGGGGTCTGAGACCCAGTACTTC
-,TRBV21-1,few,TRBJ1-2,CASSKTGTYYGYTF,TGTGCCAGCAGCAAGACGGGTACTTACTATGGCTACACCTTC
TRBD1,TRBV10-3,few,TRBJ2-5,CAISSRDSQETQYF,TGTGCCATCAGCAGCCGGGACAGCCAAGAGACCCAGTACTTC
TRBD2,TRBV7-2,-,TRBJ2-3,CASNSGRALGTQYF,TGTGCCAGCAATAGCGGGAGGGCCTTAGGTACGCAGTATTTT
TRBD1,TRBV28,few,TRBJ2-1,CASPPGTGASYNEQFF,TGTGCCAGCCCTCCCGGGACAGGGGCCTCCTACAATGAGCAGTTCTTC
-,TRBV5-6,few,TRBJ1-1,CASSLAGGQNTEAFF,TGTGCCAGCAGCTTGGCCGGGGGACAGAACACTGAAGCTTTCTTT
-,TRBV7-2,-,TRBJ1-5,CASSFAAGGNQPQHF,TGTGCCAGCAGCTTCGCGGCAGGGGGCAATCAGCCCCAGCATTTT
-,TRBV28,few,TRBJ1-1,CASRNGGSNTEAFF,TGTGCCAGCAGAAACGGGGGGTCGAACACTGAAGCTTTCTTT
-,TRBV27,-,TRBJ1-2,CASKPGTGRTLGNYGYTF,TGTGCCAGCAAACCCGGCACGGGACGGACGCTCGGGAACTATGGCTACACCTTC
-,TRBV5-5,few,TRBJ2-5,CASALEETQYF,TGTGCCAGCGCCCTGGAAGAGACCCAGTACTTC
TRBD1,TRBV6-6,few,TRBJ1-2,CASRLTGDYGYTF,TGTGCCAGCAGATTAACAGGGGACTATGGCTACACCTTC
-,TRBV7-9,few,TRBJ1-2,CASVRRAESYGYTF,TGTGCCAGCGTAAGGAGGGCAGAAAGCTATGGCTACACCTTC
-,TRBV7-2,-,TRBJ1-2,CASSLGSGARGYTF,TGTGCCAGCAGCTTAGGATCAGGGGCTCGGGGCTACACCTTC
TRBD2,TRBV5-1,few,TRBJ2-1,CASSRTFRGGPGNEQFF,TGCGCCAGCAGCCGGACCTTTCGGGGGGGTCCGGGCAATGAGCAGTTCTTC
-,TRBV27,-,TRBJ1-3,CASSLTALTALSGNTIYF,TGTGCCAGCAGTCTAACAGCTCTGACCGCTCTCTCTGGAAACACCATATATTTT
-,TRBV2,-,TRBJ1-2,CASSQARTNYGYTF,TGTGCCAGCAGTCAGGCCAGAACTAACTATGGCTACACCTTC
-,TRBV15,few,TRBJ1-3,CATSRDPGQNSPGNTIYF,TGTGCCACCAGCAGAGATCCCGGACAGAATAGCCCTGGAAACACCATATATTTT
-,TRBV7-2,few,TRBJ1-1,CASSFSNTEAFF,TGTGCCAGCAGCTTCTCGAACACTGAAGCTTTCTTT
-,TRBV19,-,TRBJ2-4,CASSRQVLAKNIQYF,TGTGCCAGTAGTCGGCAGGTGCTAGCCAAAAACATTCAGTACTTC
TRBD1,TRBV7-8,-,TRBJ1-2,CASSLAGTGRRYGYTF,TGTGCCAGCAGCTTAGCGGGGACAGGCAGGAGATATGGCTACACCTTC
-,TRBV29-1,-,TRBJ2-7,CSVAIQGTTLGQYF,TGCAGCGTTGCGATCCAGGGAACAACTTTGGGGCAGTACTTC
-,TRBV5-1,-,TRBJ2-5,CARRGYHGAETQYF,TGCGCCCGCAGAGGGTACCACGGTGCCGAGACCCAGTACTTC